This T cell receptor (beta chain) was found in a study of CXCR3-negative and CXCR3-positive naive CD8 T cells. Overall study context: Roughly 1.5 +/- 0.3 million TRB reads came from each library, giving about 140 million in total. The study, taken as a whole, reports: Similarly elevated diversity marked both naive subsets, with memory CD8+ cells showing far lower diversity. CD5 surface expression was similar among naive subsets, and TCR strength was estimated by inference from TRB CDR3 properties. Naive cells used TRBV-TRBJ genes in much the same way whether CXCR3-negative or CXCR3-positive; memory cells did not.

Researchers prepared the TRB cDNA libraries using 5' RACE with UMI labels. For each CDR3 protein, TCRdb gives one entry from its re-call of the 5' RACE reads, without DNA. In total, the table holds about 56,000 distinct CDR3 sequences. For this clonotype: The antigen remains unidentified.

The germline gives CDR1 SEHNR, CDR2 FQNEAQ (reference sequence). CDR3 length: 13 amino acids. The sequence was collected from a human donor in good health. Some clones in this sample may be carry-over from other donors' samples. The source material was memory CD8+ T cells from blood. This chain links TRBV7-9 with TRBJ2-3; without DNA, the TCRdb call of TRBD1 cannot be checked. The CDR3 here is CASRAGAEDTQYF.